The following is a TCR beta chain sequence with its context. This entry is derived from a study of T cells after somatic rescue of genetic block. The method was immunoSEQ multiplex PCR; TCRdb's version includes in-frame clones alone and lacks a portion of them. The repertoire holds some 74,000 clones, with roughly 91% as singletons. Looked up from germline, CDR1 is SGHNT and CDR2 is YYREEE (reference sequence). This CDR3 has 14 amino acids. The germline V and J ends were trimmed by 0 bases and 1 base, with 7 bases remaining between them. V gene TRBV5-4 combines with J gene TRBJ1-1, with TRBD1 as a possible D gene (5 bases). The sequencing input was peripheral blood mononuclear cells (PBMCs). This receptor was taken from a man aged 25-45 years. The CDR3 bases are TGTGCCAGCAGCTTGGACAGGTGGAACACTGAAGCTTTCTTT. Translating it yields CASSLDRWNTEAFF.